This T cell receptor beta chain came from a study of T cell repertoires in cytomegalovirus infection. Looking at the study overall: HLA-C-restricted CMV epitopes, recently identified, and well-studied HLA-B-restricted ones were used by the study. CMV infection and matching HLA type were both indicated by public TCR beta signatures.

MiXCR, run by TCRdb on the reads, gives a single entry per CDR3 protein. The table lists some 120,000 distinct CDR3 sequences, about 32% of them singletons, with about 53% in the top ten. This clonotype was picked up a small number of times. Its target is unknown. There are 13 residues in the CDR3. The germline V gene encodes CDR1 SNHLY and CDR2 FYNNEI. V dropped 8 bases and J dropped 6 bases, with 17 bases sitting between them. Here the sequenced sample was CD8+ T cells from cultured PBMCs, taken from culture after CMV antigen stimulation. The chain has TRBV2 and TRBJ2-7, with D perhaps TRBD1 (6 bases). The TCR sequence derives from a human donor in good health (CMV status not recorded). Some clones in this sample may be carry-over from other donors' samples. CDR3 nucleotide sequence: TGTGCCAGCCTGGAACAGGGATCGAGCGAGCAGTACTTC. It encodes CASLEQGSSEQYF.